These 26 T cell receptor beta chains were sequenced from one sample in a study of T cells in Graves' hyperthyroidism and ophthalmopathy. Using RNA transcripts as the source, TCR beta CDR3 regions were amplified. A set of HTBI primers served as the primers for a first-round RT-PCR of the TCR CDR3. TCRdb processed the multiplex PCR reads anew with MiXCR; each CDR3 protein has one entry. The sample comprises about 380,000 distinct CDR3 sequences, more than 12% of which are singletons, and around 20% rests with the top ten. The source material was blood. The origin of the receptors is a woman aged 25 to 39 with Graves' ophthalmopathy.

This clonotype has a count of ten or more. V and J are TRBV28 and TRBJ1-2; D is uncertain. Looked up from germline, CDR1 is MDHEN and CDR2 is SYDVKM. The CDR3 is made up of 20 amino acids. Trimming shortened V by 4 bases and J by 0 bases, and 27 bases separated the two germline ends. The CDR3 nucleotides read TGTGCCAGCAGTTCTCTAACCCGGGATCCAAACCGGATACCTAACTATGGCTACACCTTC. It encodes CASSSLTRDPNRIPNYGYTF.

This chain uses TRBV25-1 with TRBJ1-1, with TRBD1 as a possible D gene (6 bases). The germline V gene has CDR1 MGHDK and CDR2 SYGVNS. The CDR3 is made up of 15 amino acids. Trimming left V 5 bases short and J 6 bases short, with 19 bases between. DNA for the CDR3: TGTGCCAGCAGTCCATCGAGGGGGGTTGTTTCTGAAGCTTTCTTT. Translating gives CASSPSRGVVSEAFF.

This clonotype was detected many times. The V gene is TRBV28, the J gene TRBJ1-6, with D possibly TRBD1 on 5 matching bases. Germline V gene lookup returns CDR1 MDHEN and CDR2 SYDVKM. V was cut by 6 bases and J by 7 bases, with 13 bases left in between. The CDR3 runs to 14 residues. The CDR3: CASSLRGDNSPLHF. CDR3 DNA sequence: TGTGCCAGCAGCTTGAGGGGCGACAATTCACCCCTCCACTTT.

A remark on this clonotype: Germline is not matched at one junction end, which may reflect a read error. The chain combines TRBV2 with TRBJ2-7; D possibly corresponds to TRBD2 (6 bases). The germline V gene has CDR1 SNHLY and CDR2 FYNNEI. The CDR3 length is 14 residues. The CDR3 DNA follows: TGTGCCAGCAGTGGGGGGGACTTCTCCTACGAGCAGTACTTT. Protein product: CASSGGDFSYEQYF.

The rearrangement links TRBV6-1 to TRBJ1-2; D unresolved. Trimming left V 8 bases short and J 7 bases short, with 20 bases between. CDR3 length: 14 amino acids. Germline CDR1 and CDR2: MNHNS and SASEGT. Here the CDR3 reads CASGYDRVVGGYTF. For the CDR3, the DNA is TGTGCCAGCGGCTACGATAGAGTAGTAGGTGGCTACACCTTC.

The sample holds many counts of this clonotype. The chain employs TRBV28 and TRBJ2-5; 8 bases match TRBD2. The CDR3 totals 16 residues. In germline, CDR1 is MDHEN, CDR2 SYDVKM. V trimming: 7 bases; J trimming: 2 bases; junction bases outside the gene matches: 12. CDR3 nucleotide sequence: TGTGCCAGCATTCCCGGGGGGGGCCGAGGTCAAGAGACCCAGTACTTC. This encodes CASIPGGGRGQETQYF.

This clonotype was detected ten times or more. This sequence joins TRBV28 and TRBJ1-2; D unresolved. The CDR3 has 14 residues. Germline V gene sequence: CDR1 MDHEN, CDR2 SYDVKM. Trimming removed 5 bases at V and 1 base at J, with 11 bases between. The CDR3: CASSVLGGNYGYTF. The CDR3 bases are TGTGCCAGCAGTGTTCTAGGCGGTAACTATGGCTACACCTTC.

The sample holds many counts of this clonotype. In DNA form, the CDR3 reads TGTGCCAGCAGCCTCAGCGAAAAACTGTTTTTT. Its translation: CASSLSEKLFF. V usage is TRBV12-3 or TRBV12-4 and J usage is TRBJ1-4; no firm D call. Trimming shortened V by 6 bases and J by 8 bases, and 7 bases separated the two germline ends. CDR3 length equals 11 residues.

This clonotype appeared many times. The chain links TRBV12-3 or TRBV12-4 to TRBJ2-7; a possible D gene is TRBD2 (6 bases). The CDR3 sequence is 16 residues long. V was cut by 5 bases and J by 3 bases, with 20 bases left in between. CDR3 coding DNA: TGTGCCAGCAGTACCTTAATGGGGGGATTCGTCTACGAGCAGTACTTC. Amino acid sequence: CASSTLMGGFVYEQYF.

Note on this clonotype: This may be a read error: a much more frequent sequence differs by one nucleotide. CDR3 amino acids: CASRVIRDRFYEQYF. Written as DNA, the CDR3 is TGTGCCAGCAGGGTGATCCGGGACAGGTTTTACGAGCAGTACTTC. The chain links TRBV6-1 to TRBJ2-7; TRBD1 matches 8 bases. The V gene's germline CDR1 is MNHNS and CDR2 SASEGT. The CDR3 runs to 15 residues. J lost 4 bases, V lost 6 bases, and 11 bases had no gene match.

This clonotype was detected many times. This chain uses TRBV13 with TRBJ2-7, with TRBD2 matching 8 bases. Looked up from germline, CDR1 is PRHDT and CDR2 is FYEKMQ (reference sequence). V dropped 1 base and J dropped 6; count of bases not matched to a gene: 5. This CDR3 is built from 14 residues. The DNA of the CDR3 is TGTGCCAGCAGCTTAGCGGGGGGGCTACCCGAGCAGTACTTC. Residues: CASSLAGGLPEQYF.

Here the CDR3 DNA reads TGTGCCAGCAGCCGACACCGATGGGACACTGAAGCTTTCTTT. This encodes CASSRHRWDTEAFF. V is TRBV14 and J is TRBJ1-1; D gene unclear. Trimming stripped 4 bases from V and 3 bases from J, with 12 bases between. The germline CDR1 and CDR2 sequences are SGHDN and FVKESK. This CDR3 contains 14 residues.

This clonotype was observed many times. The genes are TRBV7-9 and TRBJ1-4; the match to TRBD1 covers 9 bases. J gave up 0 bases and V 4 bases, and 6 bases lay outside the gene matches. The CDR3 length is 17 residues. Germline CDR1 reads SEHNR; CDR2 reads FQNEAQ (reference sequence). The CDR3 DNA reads TGTGCCAGCAGCTCTCCGACAGGGGGAGCAACTAATGAAAAACTGTTTTTT. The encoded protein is CASSSPTGGATNEKLFF.

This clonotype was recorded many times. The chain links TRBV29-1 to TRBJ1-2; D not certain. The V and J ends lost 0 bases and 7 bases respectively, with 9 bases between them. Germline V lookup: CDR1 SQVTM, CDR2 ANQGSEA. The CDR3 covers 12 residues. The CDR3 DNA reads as TGCAGCGTTGAAGAGATGACGGCTGGCTACACCTTC. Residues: CSVEEMTAGYTF.

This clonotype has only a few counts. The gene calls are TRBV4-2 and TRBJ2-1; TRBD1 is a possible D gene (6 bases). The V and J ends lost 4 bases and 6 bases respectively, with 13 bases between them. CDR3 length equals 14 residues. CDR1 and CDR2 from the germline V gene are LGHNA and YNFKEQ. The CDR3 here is CASSPQGYGNEQFF. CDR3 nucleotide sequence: TGTGCCAGCAGCCCACAGGGTTATGGCAATGAGCAGTTCTTC.

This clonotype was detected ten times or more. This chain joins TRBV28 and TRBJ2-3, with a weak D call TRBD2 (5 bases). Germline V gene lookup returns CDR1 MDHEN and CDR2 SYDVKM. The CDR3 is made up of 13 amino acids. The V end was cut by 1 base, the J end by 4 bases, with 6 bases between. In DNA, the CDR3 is TGTGCCAGCAGTTTATTGGGAGCAGATACGCAGTATTTT. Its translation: CASSLLGADTQYF.

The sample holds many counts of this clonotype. As DNA, the CDR3 is TGTGCCAGCAGCTTAGAATTGGGGACAGGGGGTTACGAGCAGTACTTC. Its translation is CASSLELGTGGYEQYF. The chain uses TRBV7-2 and TRBJ2-7; 11 bases line up with TRBD1. CDR1 SGHTA and CDR2 FQGNSA come from the germline V gene. This CDR3 is built from 16 residues. V lost 1 base, J lost 4 bases, and 6 bases stayed unmatched.

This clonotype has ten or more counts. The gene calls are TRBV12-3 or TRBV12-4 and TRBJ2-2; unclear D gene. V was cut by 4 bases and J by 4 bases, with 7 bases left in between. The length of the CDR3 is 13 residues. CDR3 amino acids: CASSSSATGELFF. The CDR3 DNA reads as TGTGCCAGCAGTTCCTCAGCCACCGGGGAGCTGTTTTTT.

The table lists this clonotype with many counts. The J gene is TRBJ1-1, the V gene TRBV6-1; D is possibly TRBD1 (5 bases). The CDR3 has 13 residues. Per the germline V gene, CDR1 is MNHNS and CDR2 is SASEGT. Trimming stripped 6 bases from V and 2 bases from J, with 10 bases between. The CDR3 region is CASRKQVNTEAFF. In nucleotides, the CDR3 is TGTGCCAGCAGGAAACAGGTCAACACTGAAGCTTTCTTT.

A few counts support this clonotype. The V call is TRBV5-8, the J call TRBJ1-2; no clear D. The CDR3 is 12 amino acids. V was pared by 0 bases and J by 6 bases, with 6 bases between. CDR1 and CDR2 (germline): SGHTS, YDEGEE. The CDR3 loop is CASSLVADGYTF. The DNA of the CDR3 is TGTGCCAGCAGCTTGGTGGCAGATGGCTACACCTTC.

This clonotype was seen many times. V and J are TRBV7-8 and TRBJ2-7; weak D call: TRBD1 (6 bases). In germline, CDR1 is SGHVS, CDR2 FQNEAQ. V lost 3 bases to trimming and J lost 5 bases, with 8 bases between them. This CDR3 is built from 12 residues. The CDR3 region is CASSLGANEQYF. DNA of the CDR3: TGTGCCAGCAGCTTGGGGGCTAACGAGCAGTACTTC.

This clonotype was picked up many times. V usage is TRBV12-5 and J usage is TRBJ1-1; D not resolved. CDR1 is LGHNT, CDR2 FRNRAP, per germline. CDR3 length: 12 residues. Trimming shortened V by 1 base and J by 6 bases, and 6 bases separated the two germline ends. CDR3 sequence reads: CASGLERPEAFF. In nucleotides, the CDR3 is TGTGCTAGTGGTTTGGAGCGTCCTGAAGCTTTCTTT.

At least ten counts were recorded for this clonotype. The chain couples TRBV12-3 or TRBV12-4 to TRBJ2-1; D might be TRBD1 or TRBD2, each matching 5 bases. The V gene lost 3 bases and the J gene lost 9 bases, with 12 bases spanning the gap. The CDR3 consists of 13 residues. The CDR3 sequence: CASSLWEGTEQFF. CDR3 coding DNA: TGTGCCAGCAGTTTGTGGGAAGGGACTGAGCAGTTCTTC.

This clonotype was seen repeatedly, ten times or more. CDR3 DNA: TGTGCCAGCATTTTGAACCCAGGGATTCCCCGTAATGAGCAGTTCTTC. Residues: CASILNPGIPRNEQFF. The V and J genes are TRBV11-2 and TRBJ2-1, with D perhaps TRBD1 (5 bases). Germline V CDR1 and CDR2: SGHAT, FQNNGV. Trimming shortened V by 7 bases and J by 7 bases, and 23 bases separated the two germline ends. This CDR3 has 16 amino acids.

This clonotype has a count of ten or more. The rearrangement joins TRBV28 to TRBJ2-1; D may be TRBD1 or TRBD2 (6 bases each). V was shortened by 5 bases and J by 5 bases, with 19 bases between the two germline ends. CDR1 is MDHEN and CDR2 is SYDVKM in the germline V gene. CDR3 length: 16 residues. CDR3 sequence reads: CASSPEQGLVNNEQFF. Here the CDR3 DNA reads TGTGCCAGCAGTCCGGAACAGGGACTGGTGAACAATGAGCAGTTCTTC.

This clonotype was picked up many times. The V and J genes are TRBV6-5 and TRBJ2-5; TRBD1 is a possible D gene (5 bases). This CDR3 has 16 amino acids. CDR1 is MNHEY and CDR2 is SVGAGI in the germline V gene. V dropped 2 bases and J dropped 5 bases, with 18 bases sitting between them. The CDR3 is CASSYSRQWGEETQYF. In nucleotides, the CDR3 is TGTGCCAGCAGTTACAGTCGACAGTGGGGTGAGGAGACCCAGTACTTC.